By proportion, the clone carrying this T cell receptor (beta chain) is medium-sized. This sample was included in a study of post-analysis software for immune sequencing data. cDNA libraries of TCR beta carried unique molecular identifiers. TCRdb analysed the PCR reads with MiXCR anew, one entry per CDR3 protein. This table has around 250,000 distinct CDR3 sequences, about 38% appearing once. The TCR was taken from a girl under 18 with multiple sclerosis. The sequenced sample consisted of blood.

The CDR3, as DNA: TGTGCCACTGGGGTTAGCTCCTACAATGAGCAGTTCTTC. Protein product: CATGVSSYNEQFF. The chain links TRBV7-6 to TRBJ2-1; D unclear. Germline-derived CDR1 and CDR2 are SGHVS and FNYEAQ. This CDR3 is built from 13 residues. Trimming removed 10 bases at V and 0 bases at J, with 10 bases between. Full variable domain (rest looked up from reference TRBV7-6 and TRBJ2-1): GAGVSQSPRYKVTKRGQDVALRCDPISGHVSLYWYRQALGQGPEFLTYFNYEAQQDKSGLPNDRFSAERPEGSISTLTIQRTEQRDSAMYRCATGVSSYNEQFFGPGTRLTVL.